Sequencing of this TCR beta chain was carried out in a study of T cell changes during pregnancy in multiple sclerosis. Method: immunoSEQ multiplex PCR; TCRdb's copy keeps in-frame clones and lacks some. The sample lists approximately 96,000 clones; roughly nine tenths were seen once. This clone has just one count. This TCR was sampled from a female donor in good health, enrolled as a control in a pregnancy study. The sequencing used peripheral blood, collected after pregnancy.

CDR3 in amino acids: CAWSLGGNTIYF. Here the CDR3 DNA reads TGTGCCTGGAGCCTAGGAGGAAACACCATATATTTT. The chain is built from TRBV30 and TRBJ1-3; D unclear. The V end lost 3 bases, the J end lost 4 bases, and 7 bases lay between the germline ends. Germline values: CDR1 GTSNPN, CDR2 SVGIG (reference sequence). This CDR3 comprises 12 residues.